This TCR beta chain originates from a study of T cell responses to AZD1222 COVID-19 vaccine. General study findings and limits: Sampling that yielded the repertoires occurred only after the peak T cell response.

In the case of this clone: What it binds is unknown.

Assay: immunoSEQ multiplex PCR; the TCRdb copy retains only in-frame clones and omits some. In the table there are some 150,000 clones, around 92% of which are singletons. With 0 bases removed from V and 9 bases from J, the gap between germline ends came to 13 bases. The germline gives CDR1 SGHDT, CDR2 YYEEEE. The CDR3 has 14 amino acids. This sequence originates from an adult in good health. The sequencing here drew on peripheral blood, taken on day 0 of MenACWY control vaccination. The chain is built from TRBV5-6 and TRBJ1-5; a possible D gene is TRBD1 (6 bases). This CDR3 reads CASSLGAGEWPQHF. CDR3 in DNA: TGTGCCAGCAGCTTGGGTGCAGGGGAATGGCCCCAGCATTTT.